These 30 T cell receptor beta chains originate from one sample sequenced in a study of T cells in Graves' hyperthyroidism and ophthalmopathy (dated by TCRdb to the late 2010s). Receptor amplification or capture employed multiplex PCR. These reads were obtained on an Illumina HiSeq 2000. The TCR beta CDR3 regions were amplified from RNA transcripts. The first round of RT-PCR for the TCR CDR3 was performed with the HTBI primer set and the Qiagen OneStep RT-PCR kit. Using fastp trimming at Q25 and MiXCR clonotype assembly, TCRdb reanalyzed the public sequencing data and kept in-frame beta chains. Each entry is one CDR3 protein sequence, shown with its most common DNA and genes. The sample table lists hundreds of thousands of distinct CDR3 sequences, around 17% of them with a count of one. Roughly 18% of the sample goes to the ten largest clones. Sequences were obtained from blood. The receptors originated from a woman between 18 and 29 years old with Graves' hyperthyroidism.

The rearrangement joins TRBV7-9 to TRBJ2-1; tentative D call: TRBD2 (6 bases). This CDR3 is built from 17 residues. V lost 4 bases, J lost 0 bases, and 16 bases lay in between. CDR1 is SEHNR, CDR2 FQNEAQ, per germline (reference sequence). CDR3 nucleotide sequence: TGTGCCAGCAGCTCCGTACGGGGGTCCAGCTCCTACAATGAGCAGTTCTTC. This gives the protein CASSSVRGSSSYNEQFF.

The chain uses TRBV3-1 and TRBJ2-1, with TRBD2 identical over 10 bases. Germline lookup yields CDR1 LGHDT and CDR2 YNNKEL (reference sequence). The CDR3 is made up of 20 amino acids. With 0 bases clipped from V and 0 bases from J, the junction kept 11 bases outside the gene matches. DNA of the CDR3: TGTGCCAGCAGCCAAGAGAAGGGGGCTAGCGGGAGTTTCTCCTACAATGAGCAGTTCTTC. Translated: CASSQEKGASGSFSYNEQFF.

A few counts support this clonotype. This rearrangement joins TRBV19 to TRBJ1-1, with D possibly TRBD1 on 6 matching bases. V lost 4 bases, J lost 2 bases, and 14 bases lay in between. CDR1 and CDR2 (germline): LNHDA, SQIVND (reference sequence). The CDR3 loop spans 15 amino acids. The CDR3 coding sequence is TGTGCCAGTAGTACGGGGCTGGGGGCTAACACTGAAGCTTTCTTT. It encodes CASSTGLGANTEAFF.

This clonotype turned up a few times. This chain connects TRBV12-3 or TRBV12-4 to TRBJ2-1; 10 bases agree with TRBD2. V lost 6 bases to trimming and J lost 5 bases; unmatched junction nucleotides: 4. The length of the CDR3 is 14 residues. CDR3 DNA sequence: TGTGCCAGCAGAGCTAGCGGGGGAAACAATGAGCAGTTCTTC. As protein: CASRASGGNNEQFF.

This clonotype was picked up many times. V and J are TRBV11-2 and TRBJ1-2, with D unresolved. This CDR3 spans 15 amino acids. CDR1 and CDR2 from the germline V gene are SGHAT and FQNNGV. Trimming pared 7 bases from V and 0 bases from J, leaving 15 bases between. As DNA, the CDR3 is TGTGCCAGCACCCGGGTGGCAGCTACTAACTATGGCTACACCTTC. It translates to CASTRVAATNYGYTF.

This clonotype has just a few counts. This chain connects TRBV4-1 to TRBJ2-1; TRBD2 matches at 7 bases. The CDR3 length is 17 residues. The germline V gene has CDR1 MGHRA and CDR2 YSYEKL. Trimming removed 0 bases from V and 1 base from J; junction bases left unmatched: 6. CDR3 sequence: CASSQDREGGSYNEQFF. The CDR3 DNA reads as TGCGCCAGCAGCCAAGATAGGGAGGGAGGGTCCTACAATGAGCAGTTCTTC.

Only a few counts were recorded for this clonotype. The chain recombines TRBV12-3 or TRBV12-4 with TRBJ2-1; 8 bases agree with TRBD2. V shed 5 bases, J shed 9 bases, and the junction held 12 bases outside the gene matches. CDR3 length equals 15 residues. CDR3 DNA sequence: TGTGCCAGCAGTCCCCCACTAGCGGAAGGGGTTGAGCAGTTCTTC. This gives the protein CASSPPLAEGVEQFF.

This clonotype was counted many times. The chain links TRBV20-1 to TRBJ1-1; 8 bases line up with TRBD1. This CDR3 comprises 16 residues. Germline V gives CDR1 DFQATT, CDR2 SNEGSKA (reference sequence). V was pared by 5 bases and J by 1 base, with 12 bases of the junction left unmatched. The CDR3 sequence is CSAFPSTGARNTEAFF. The CDR3 nucleotides read TGCAGTGCTTTCCCCTCGACAGGGGCGCGGAACACTGAAGCTTTCTTT.

This clonotype came up many times. This chain uses TRBV20-1 with TRBJ2-1, with TRBD2 identical over 7 bases. This CDR3 has 13 residues. Per the germline V gene, CDR1 is DFQATT and CDR2 is SNEGSKA (reference sequence). The junction had 10 bases not matched to a gene; V was cut back by 5 bases and J by 9 bases. CDR3 loop: CSAGGGSLSEQFF. The CDR3 region has the DNA TGCAGTGCTGGCGGCGGGAGTTTAAGTGAGCAGTTCTTC.

This chain joins TRBV12-3 or TRBV12-4 and TRBJ2-1, with D uncertain. V lost 6 bases to trimming and J lost 6 bases, with 12 bases between them. The CDR3 has 13 residues. CDR3 DNA sequence: TGTGCCAGCAGCTACAGACACACCAATGAGCAGTTCTTC. Protein sequence: CASSYRHTNEQFF.

V usage is TRBV30 and J usage is TRBJ2-1, with 7 positions matching TRBD2. Germline trimming cut 0 bases from V and 0 bases from J; bases unmatched to any gene: 2. Germline-derived CDR1 and CDR2 are GTSNPN and SVGIG (reference sequence). The CDR3 has 15 amino acids. The CDR3 region has the DNA TGTGCCTGGAGTGTCGGGACTAACTCCTACAATGAGCAGTTCTTC. Amino acids: CAWSVGTNSYNEQFF.

This clonotype has just a few counts. This chain connects TRBV20-1 to TRBJ1-1, with 7 bases lining up with TRBD1. Trimming took 1 base from V and 6 from J; bases not matched to a gene: 8. The CDR3 contains 14 residues. Germline V CDR1 and CDR2: DFQATT, SNEGSKA (reference sequence). CDR3 in DNA: TGCAGTGCTAGAGTGGAGGGGGCAAGTGCTGAAGCTTTCTTT. Translated: CSARVEGASAEAFF.

The rearrangement joins TRBV7-9 to TRBJ1-1; D remains unclear. Germline CDR1 is SEHNR and CDR2 is FQNEAQ (reference sequence). This CDR3 comprises 15 residues. With 1 base removed from V and 0 bases from J, the gap between germline ends came to 9 bases. The CDR3 DNA is TGTGCCAGCAGCTTAGTTGGTCGCATGAACACTGAAGCTTTCTTT. Its translation: CASSLVGRMNTEAFF. The whole variable domain, filled in from reference TRBV7-9 and TRBJ1-1, reads DTGVSQNPRHKITKRGQNVTFRCDPISEHNRLYWYRQTLGQGPEFLTYFQNEAQLEKSRLLSDRFSAERPKGSFSTLEIQRTEQGDSAMYLCASSLVGRMNTEAFFGQGTRLTVV.

This clonotype was found once. This sequence joins TRBV28 and TRBJ2-7; 15 bases are a match to TRBD2. The germline gives CDR1 MDHEN, CDR2 SYDVKM. The V segment lost 6 bases and the J segment 0 bases; nucleotides outside the gene matches: 9. The CDR3 is 18 residues long. The CDR3 protein is CASSPHGTSGRSSYEQYF. The CDR3 nucleotides read TGTGCCAGCAGCCCGCACGGGACTAGCGGGAGGAGCTCCTACGAGCAGTACTTC. The complete variable domain, with remaining parts taken from reference TRBV28 and TRBJ2-7, reads DVKVTQSSRYLVKRTGEKVFLECVQDMDHENMFWYRQDPGLGLRLIYFSYDVKMKEKGDIPEGYSVSREKKERFSLILESASTNQTSMYLCASSPHGTSGRSSYEQYFGPGTRLTVT.

The CDR3 sequence is CASSSGGTGNTEAFF. DNA of the CDR3: TGTGCCAGCAGCTCAGGGGGGACAGGGAACACTGAAGCTTTCTTT. The J gene is TRBJ1-1, the V gene TRBV9; 8 positions agree with TRBD1. The V gene's germline CDR1 is SGDLS and CDR2 YYNGEE. The CDR3 loop spans 15 amino acids. V shed 4 bases and J 1 base; nucleotides not matched to a gene: 6.

The count of this clonotype is one. A much larger clone differs by one base, so this may be a read error. The chain links TRBV7-9 to TRBJ2-5, with TRBD1 identical over 8 bases. This CDR3 has 15 residues. CDR1 is SEHNR and CDR2 is FQNEAQ in the germline V gene (reference sequence). CDR3 region: CASSPRTGRGETRYF. The DNA of the CDR3 is TGTGCCAGCAGCCCCAGGACAGGGCGCGGAGAGACCCGGTACTTC. The full variable domain, in which reference TRBV7-9 and TRBJ2-5 provide the parts outside the CDR3, is DTGVSQNPRHKITKRGQNVTFRCDPISEHNRLYWYRQTLGQGPEFLTYFQNEAQLEKSRLLSDRFSAERPKGSFSTLEIQRTEQGDSAMYLCASSPRTGRGETRYFGPGTRLLVL.

The chain recombines TRBV24-1 with TRBJ1-2, with TRBD1 matching 8 bases. The V and J ends lost 3 bases and 3 bases, in that order; junction bases with no gene match: 8. The CDR3 contains 16 residues. CDR1 and CDR2 (germline): KGHDR, SFDVKD. The CDR3 region is CATSDARQGNDYGYTF. As DNA, the CDR3 is TGTGCCACCAGTGATGCCCGACAGGGGAACGACTATGGCTACACCTTC.

The CDR3 spells CASSPEAGDGGQPQHF. CDR3 bases: TGTGCCAGCAGTCCGGAGGCAGGGGACGGTGGGCAGCCCCAGCATTTT. This chain joins TRBV6-1 and TRBJ1-5, with TRBD1 as a possible D gene (6 bases). CDR3 size: 16 residues. Germline V gene sequence: CDR1 MNHNS, CDR2 SASEGT. V was trimmed by 5 bases and J by 7 bases, leaving 21 bases between them.

The rearrangement uses TRBV27 and TRBJ2-3, with TRBD2 matching over 10 bases. V lost 5 bases to trimming and J lost 2 bases; unmatched junction nucleotides: 4. CDR3 size: 15 residues. Per germline, CDR1 MNHEY and CDR2 SMNVEV (reference sequence). Written as DNA, the CDR3 is TGTGCCAGCAGTAAAGCGGGGGGGCCCACAGATACGCAGTATTTT. Protein sequence: CASSKAGGPTDTQYF.

In this sample, this clonotype turned up a few times. The chain joins TRBV5-4 to TRBJ2-7; no clear D gene. V lost 0 bases, J lost 6 bases, and 16 bases lay in between. Germline-derived CDR1 and CDR2 are SGHNT and YYREEE (reference sequence). The CDR3 is 15 residues long. The CDR3 here is CASSLVSNELSEQYF. The CDR3 DNA is TGTGCCAGCAGCTTGGTATCGAACGAGTTGAGCGAGCAGTACTTC.

The chain is built from TRBV6-1 and TRBJ1-1; D gene unclear. Germline CDR1 reads MNHNS; CDR2 reads SASEGT. V was shortened by 7 bases and J by 4 bases, with 7 bases between the two germline ends. The CDR3 loop spans 11 amino acids. The CDR3 loop is CASITGTEAFF. In nucleotides, the CDR3 is TGTGCCAGCATAACGGGCACTGAAGCTTTCTTT.

This clonotype appeared many times. The chain links TRBV20-1 to TRBJ2-5, with no clear D. Germline V gene data show CDR1 as DFQATT and CDR2 as SNEGSKA (reference sequence). V shed 3 bases and J shed 5 bases, with 10 bases lying between them. The CDR3 loop spans 12 amino acids. CDR3 nucleotide sequence: TGCAGTGCTAGGACGGTTACGGAGACCCAGTACTTC. As protein: CSARTVTETQYF.

This clonotype was observed at least ten times. V is TRBV6-2 or TRBV6-3 and J is TRBJ1-2; D gene ambiguous. Per the germline V gene, CDR1 is MNHEY and CDR2 is SVGEGT. This CDR3 contains 15 residues. Trimming removed 0 bases from V and 0 bases from J, with 8 bases in between. As DNA, the CDR3 is TGTGCCAGCAGTTACTCGATGGAGACTAACTATGGCTACACCTTC. Its protein product is CASSYSMETNYGYTF.

The chain has TRBV30 and TRBJ2-7; weak D call: TRBD1 (6 bases). The J call is in doubt because the DNA end fits TRBJ2-1 better. This CDR3 has 16 residues. Germline-derived CDR1 and CDR2 are GTSNPN and SVGIG (reference sequence). This CDR3 is CAWSVPGTPRAYEQFF. CDR3 bases: TGTGCCTGGAGTGTACCCGGGACACCACGAGCCTACGAGCAGTTCTTC.

This clonotype was recorded at least ten times. V is TRBV12-3 or TRBV12-4 and J is TRBJ2-7, with 9 bases fitting TRBD2. CDR3 length: 16 residues. Unmatched junction bases numbered 8, after V lost 3 bases and J lost 2 bases. CDR3 sequence reads: CASSLGAGGRTYEQYF. In DNA, the CDR3 is TGTGCCAGCAGTTTGGGAGCGGGGGGCCGAACCTACGAGCAGTACTTC.

This chain connects TRBV12-3 or TRBV12-4 to TRBJ2-1, with D possibly TRBD2 on 7 matching bases. Trimming took 1 base from V and 8 from J, leaving 15 bases between them. The length of the CDR3 is 15 residues. The CDR3, as DNA: TGTGCCAGCAGTTTAGGGGGGGGGCGCCTTGATGAGCAGTTCTTC. Its protein is CASSLGGGRLDEQFF.

J is TRBJ2-7 and V is TRBV11-2; D remains ambiguous. Germline lookup yields CDR1 SGHAT and CDR2 FQNNGV. The length of the CDR3 is 11 residues. V shed 3 bases and J shed 6 bases, with 6 bases lying between them. CDR3 amino acids: CASSFSSEQYF. In nucleotides, the CDR3 is TGTGCCAGCAGCTTCTCCAGCGAGCAGTACTTC.

This clonotype was seen a handful of times. The rearrangement joins TRBV5-8 to TRBJ1-1; D perhaps matches TRBD1 (5 bases). The length of the CDR3 is 15 residues. Trimming shortened V by 2 bases and J by 0 bases, and 11 bases separated the two germline ends. The V gene's germline CDR1 is SGHTS and CDR2 YDEGEE. As DNA, the CDR3 is TGTGCCAGCAGCTTTTATGGGGCCTTGAACACTGAAGCTTTCTTT. Protein: CASSFYGALNTEAFF.

This clonotype was recorded a few times. The CDR3: CSVEFGEGTEAFF. The CDR3 DNA reads as TGCAGCGTTGAATTCGGGGAGGGCACTGAAGCTTTCTTT. J is TRBJ1-1 and V is TRBV29-1; no clear D gene. Germline V lookup: CDR1 SQVTM, CDR2 ANQGSEA. V was clipped by 2 bases and J by 4 bases, with 11 bases between them. The CDR3 extends over 13 amino acids. Full variable domain (outside the CDR3, taken from reference TRBV29-1 and TRBJ1-1): SAVISQKPSRDICQRGTSLTIQCQVDSQVTMMFWYRQQPGQSLTLIATANQGSEATYESGFVIDKFPISRPNLTFSTLTVSNMSPEDSSIYLCSVEFGEGTEAFFGQGTRLTVV.

This clonotype was counted at least ten times. V gene TRBV30 combines with J gene TRBJ2-3; D not resolved. Trimming took off 0 bases at V and 3 bases at J, with 7 bases between the two ends. The CDR3 has 13 amino acids. CDR1 and CDR2 (germline): GTSNPN, SVGIG (reference sequence). CDR3 coding DNA: TGTGCCTGGAGTGTATCCGTGACAGATACGCAGTATTTT. Protein: CAWSVSVTDTQYF.